The clone carrying this TCR beta chain was detected only once. This record comes from a study of shared clonotypes between healthy human individuals. Trimming stripped 4 bases from V and 0 bases from J, with 13 bases between. CDR1 and CDR2 from the germline V gene are SGHTS and YDEGEE. The CDR3 runs to 15 residues. The protocol was immunoSEQ multiplex PCR, while the TCRdb copy is restricted to in-frame clones and leaves out a portion. This sample carries hundreds of thousands of clones, roughly 94% of them seen once, and the ten largest clones take 20% to 25%. Selected positively for CCR7 and CD45RO-negative, naive CD8 cells excluded terminally differentiated effector memory CD45RA+ cells. The donors were adults (healthy and HIV-negative) with no recent acute infections or vaccinations.

The chain is built from TRBV5-8 and TRBJ2-5; TRBD1 might be the D (6 bases). The specimen was naive CD8+ T cells sorted from blood. The sequence was obtained from a man aged 25 to 45 in good health. The CDR3 sequence: CASSHVWTDQETQYF. Written as DNA, the CDR3 is TGTGCCAGCAGCCATGTTTGGACAGACCAAGAGACCCAGTACTTC. Full variable domain (missing parts from reference TRBV5-8 and TRBJ2-5): EAGVTQSPTHLIKTRGQQATLRCSPISGHTSVYWYQQALGLGLQFLLWYDEGEERNRGNFPPRFSGRQFPNYSSELNVNALELEDSALYLCASSHVWTDQETQYFGPGTRLLVL.